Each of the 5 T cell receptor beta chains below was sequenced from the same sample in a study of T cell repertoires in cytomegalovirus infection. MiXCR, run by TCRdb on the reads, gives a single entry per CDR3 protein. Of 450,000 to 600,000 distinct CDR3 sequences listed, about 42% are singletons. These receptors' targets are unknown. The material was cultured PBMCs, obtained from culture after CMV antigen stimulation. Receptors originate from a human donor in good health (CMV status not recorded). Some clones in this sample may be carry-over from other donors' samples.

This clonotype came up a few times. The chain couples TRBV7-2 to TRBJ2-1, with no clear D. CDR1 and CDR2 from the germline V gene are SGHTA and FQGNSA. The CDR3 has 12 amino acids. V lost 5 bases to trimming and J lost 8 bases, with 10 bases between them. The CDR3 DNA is TGTGCCAGCAGCCCCCCGAGCTATGAGCAGTTCTTC. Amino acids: CASSPPSYEQFF.

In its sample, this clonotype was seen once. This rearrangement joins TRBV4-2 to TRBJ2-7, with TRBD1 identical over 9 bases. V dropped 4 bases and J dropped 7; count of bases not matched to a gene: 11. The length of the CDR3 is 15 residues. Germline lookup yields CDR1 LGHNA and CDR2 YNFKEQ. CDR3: CASSLYRGQGKEQYF. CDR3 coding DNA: TGTGCCAGCAGCCTGTACAGGGGACAGGGTAAAGAGCAGTACTTC.

The CDR3 DNA sequence: TGTGCCAGCAGTACCCGACAGGGGCCTGGAGCTTTCTTT. Residues: CASSTRQGPGAFF. The chain couples TRBV6-1 to TRBJ1-1; 8 bases fit TRBD1. The germline V gene has CDR1 MNHNS and CDR2 SASEGT. The CDR3 consists of 13 residues. Trimming cost V 5 bases and J 10 bases; bases outside gene matches: 9.

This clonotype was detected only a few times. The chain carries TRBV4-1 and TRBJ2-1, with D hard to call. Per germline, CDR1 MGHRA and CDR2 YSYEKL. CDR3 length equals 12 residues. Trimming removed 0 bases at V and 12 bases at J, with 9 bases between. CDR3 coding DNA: TGCGCCAGCAGCCAAGAGGGAAGAGCGCAGTTCTTC. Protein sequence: CASSQEGRAQFF.

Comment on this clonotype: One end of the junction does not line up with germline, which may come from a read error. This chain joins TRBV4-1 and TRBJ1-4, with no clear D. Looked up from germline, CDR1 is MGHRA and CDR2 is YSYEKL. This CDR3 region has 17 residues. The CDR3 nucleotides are TGTGCCAGCAGCCAAGATATTCGTTCAGTTGGGAATGAAAAACTGTTTTTT. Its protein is CASSQDIRSVGNEKLFF.